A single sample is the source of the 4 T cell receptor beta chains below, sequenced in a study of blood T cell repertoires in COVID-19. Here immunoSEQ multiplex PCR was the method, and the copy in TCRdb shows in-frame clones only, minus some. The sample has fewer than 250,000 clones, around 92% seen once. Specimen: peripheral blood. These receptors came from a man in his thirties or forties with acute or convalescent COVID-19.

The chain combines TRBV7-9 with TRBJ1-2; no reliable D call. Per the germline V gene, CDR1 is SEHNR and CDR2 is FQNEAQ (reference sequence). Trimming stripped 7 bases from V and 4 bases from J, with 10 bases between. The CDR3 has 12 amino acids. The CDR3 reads CASTSEVYGYTF. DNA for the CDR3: TGTGCCAGCACCTCAGAAGTCTATGGCTACACCTTC.

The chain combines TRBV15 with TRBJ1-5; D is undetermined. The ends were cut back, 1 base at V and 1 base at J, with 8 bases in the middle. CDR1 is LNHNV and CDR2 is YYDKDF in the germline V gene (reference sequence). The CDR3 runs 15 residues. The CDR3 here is CATSRAPRSNQPQHF. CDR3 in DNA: TGTGCCACCAGCAGAGCTCCCCGGAGCAATCAGCCCCAGCATTTT.

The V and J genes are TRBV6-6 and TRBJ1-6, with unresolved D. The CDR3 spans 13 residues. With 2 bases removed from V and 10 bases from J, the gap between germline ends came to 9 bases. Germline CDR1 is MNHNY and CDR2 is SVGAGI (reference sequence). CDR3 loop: CASSYEIRSPLHF. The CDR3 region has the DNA TGTGCCAGCAGTTACGAGATTCGGTCACCCCTCCACTTT.

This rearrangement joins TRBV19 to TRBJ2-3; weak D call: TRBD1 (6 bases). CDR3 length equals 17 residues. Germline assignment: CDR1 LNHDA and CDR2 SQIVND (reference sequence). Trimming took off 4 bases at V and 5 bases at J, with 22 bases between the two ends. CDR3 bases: TGTGCCAGTAGTACGACCGGGACATTCCCTTATGGAGATACGCAGTATTTT. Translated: CASSTTGTFPYGDTQYF.